This TCR beta chain came from a study of blood T cell repertoires in COVID-19. Turning to the study itself: COVID-19 samples, acute and convalescent, were from the United States, Italy and Spain.

As processed by the authors: Amplification of reference gene primers provided the estimated nucleated cell counts. TCRdb keeps only in-frame clones here, not all; method: immunoSEQ multiplex PCR. D and trimming were read from the DNA, whereas the V and J calls and clone size are those reported in that table. The sample consists of almost 200,000 clones, approximately 87% of them appearing once. V gave up 5 bases and J gave up 0 bases, with 7 bases separating them. The CDR3 is 13 amino acids. Germline CDR1 is SSHAT and CDR2 is FNYEAQ (reference sequence). The rearrangement joins TRBV7-7 to TRBJ2-5; TRBD1 might be the D (5 bases). This receptor was identified in a woman in her 70s with acute or convalescent COVID-19. The sample taken for sequencing was peripheral blood. The CDR3 here is CASSGHYQETQYF. The CDR3 coding sequence is TGTGCCAGCAGCGGACACTACCAAGAGACCCAGTACTTC.